This T cell receptor beta chain was captured in a study of control samples from healthy donors and cancer patients. Profiled with immunoSEQ multiplex PCR; TCRdb holds only in-frame clones, not every one. Of over 45,000 clones in the sample, roughly 89% were seen once. With 10 bases removed from V and 6 bases from J, the gap between germline ends came to 16 bases. There are 13 residues in the CDR3. The sample was PBMCs. This receptor was identified in a man aged 35 to 55 with colorectal cancer. The chain is built from TRBV12-3 or TRBV12-4 and TRBJ2-1; D is uncertain. The CDR3 loop is CATARPEFNEQFF. The CDR3 bases are TGTGCCACCGCCCGGCCCGAATTCAATGAGCAGTTCTTC.